This record looks at one TCR beta chain sequence and its context. This CDR3 region has 14 residues. CDR1 is SGHRS and CDR2 is YFSETQ in the germline V gene. The junction had 6 bases not matched to a gene; V was cut back by 3 bases and J by 4 bases. This specimen belongs to a study of blood T cell repertoires in COVID-19. Study as a whole: Sites in the United States, Italy and Spain provided acute and convalescent COVID-19 samples. PBMCs, B-cell-depleted T cells, or T cells provided the cDNA or gDNA that made up the material.

Under the authors' procedure: From reference gene primer amplification, estimates of nucleated cell counts were derived. The repertoire was sequenced with immunoSEQ multiplex PCR; TCRdb's copy has only in-frame clones and lacks some. V and J calls and clone size are given by that table; D and trimming were obtained from the DNA. The sample contains 78,000 or so clones, roughly 82% of which appear only once. Material for sequencing was peripheral blood. The chain combines TRBV5-1 with TRBJ2-5; 7 positions agree with TRBD1. The sequence derives from a man older than 75 with acute or convalescent COVID-19. The CDR3: CASSSDAGGETQYF. The CDR3, as DNA: TGCGCCAGCAGCTCCGATGCAGGGGGAGAGACCCAGTACTTC. The full variable domain, rest sourced from reference TRBV5-1 and TRBJ2-5, is KAGVTQTPRYLIKTRGQQVTLSCSPISGHRSVSWYQQTPGQGLQFLFEYFSETQRNKGNFPGRFSGRQFSNSRSEMNVSTLELGDSALYLCASSSDAGGETQYFGPGTRLLVL.